The 22 T cell receptor beta chains listed next were all sequenced from one sample in a study of beta chain features in type 1 diabetes. Isolated RNA was reverse transcribed in full, so expressed TCRB transcripts were sequenced. Assay: immunoSEQ multiplex PCR; the TCRdb copy retains only in-frame clones and omits some. The sample has about 130,000 clones; approximately 9.2% are singletons. Sequencing was carried out using central memory CD4+ T cells from blood. These receptors all come from a young man in good health.

This clone showed up just a few times. This chain links TRBV2 with TRBJ2-2, with D unclear. V was shortened by 5 bases and J by 7 bases, with 14 bases between the two germline ends. The germline CDR1 and CDR2 sequences are SNHLY and FYNNEI. The CDR3 is made up of 14 amino acids. Here the CDR3 reads CASSLTESHGELFF. In DNA form, the CDR3 reads TGTGCCAGCAGTCTTACAGAGAGCCACGGGGAGCTGTTTTTT. Together with reference TRBV2 and TRBJ2-2, the CDR3 gives the full variable domain: EPEVTQTPSHQVTQMGQEVILRCVPISNHLYFYWYRQILGQKVEFLVSFYNNEISEKSEIFDDQFSVERPDGSNFTLKIRSTKLEDSAMYFCASSLTESHGELFFGEGSRLTVL.

CDR3 sequence: CASSSLKNTDRGDGYTF. The DNA of the CDR3 is TGTGCCAGCAGCTCCCTAAAGAACACTGACAGGGGAGATGGCTACACCTTC. The V and J genes are TRBV7-2 and TRBJ1-2, with TRBD1 matching over 8 bases. With 4 bases clipped from V and 6 bases from J, the junction kept 16 bases outside the gene matches. The CDR3 contains 17 residues. Germline CDR1 reads SGHTA; CDR2 reads FQGNSA.

This clone was seen a handful of times. The V and J genes are TRBV4-1 and TRBJ2-3; 11 positions agree with TRBD1. CDR3 length: 15 amino acids. Per germline, CDR1 MGHRA and CDR2 YSYEKL. After removal of 3 bases from V and 4 bases from J, the junction contained 3 bases not matched to a gene. CDR3 loop: CASSQPGQGADTQYF. The CDR3 region has the DNA TGCGCCAGCAGCCAGCCGGGACAGGGGGCAGATACGCAGTATTTT.

The sample holds a few counts of this clone. The chain employs TRBV29-1 and TRBJ1-4, with 7 positions matching TRBD1. This CDR3 spans 13 amino acids. With V trimmed by 6 bases and J by 4 bases, 5 bases remained unmatched. Germline values: CDR1 SQVTM, CDR2 ANQGSEA. This CDR3 is CSVGDSFNEKLFF. The CDR3 DNA reads TGCAGCGTAGGGGACAGCTTTAATGAAAAACTGTTTTTT. The whole variable domain, filled in from reference TRBV29-1 and TRBJ1-4, reads SAVISQKPSRDICQRGTSLTIQCQVDSQVTMMFWYRQQPGQSLTLIATANQGSEATYESGFVIDKFPISRPNLTFSTLTVSNMSPEDSSIYLCSVGDSFNEKLFFGSGTQLSVL.

This chain links TRBV5-4 with TRBJ2-7; a possible D gene is TRBD2 (6 bases). CDR1 SGHNT and CDR2 YYREEE come from the germline V gene (reference sequence). This CDR3 contains 15 residues. Trimming pared 3 bases from V and 3 bases from J, leaving 16 bases between. CDR3 bases: TGTGCCAGCAGCTACACCGGGACGGGGGTCTACGAGCAGTACTTC. It specifies CASSYTGTGVYEQYF.

This clone has only a few counts. The chain is built from TRBV19 and TRBJ1-2, with 7 bases identical to TRBD1. The CDR3 consists of 14 residues. Germline trimming cut 8 bases from V and 8 bases from J; bases unmatched to any gene: 14. Per the germline V gene, CDR1 is LNHDA and CDR2 is SQIVND (reference sequence). CDR3 sequence reads: CASRDQRGLGGYTF. The CDR3, as DNA: TGTGCCAGTCGTGATCAAAGGGGGCTCGGCGGCTACACCTTC.

This clone was seen repeatedly, ten times or more. The chain employs TRBV14 and TRBJ2-6; D is perhaps TRBD1 (6 bases). Trimming shortened V by 4 bases and J by 2 bases, and 12 bases separated the two germline ends. This CDR3 is built from 16 residues. Germline CDR1 is SGHDN and CDR2 is FVKESK. The CDR3, as DNA: TGTGCCAGCAGCCTGCGTTGGGGGCCTGGGGCCAACGTCCTGACTTTC. Protein sequence: CASSLRWGPGANVLTF.

This chain connects TRBV4-1 to TRBJ2-3, with 7 nucleotides matching TRBD1. The V and J ends lost 4 bases and 2 bases, in that order; junction bases with no gene match: 9. CDR3 length equals 16 residues. Per germline, CDR1 MGHRA and CDR2 YSYEKL. CDR3 sequence (DNA): TGCGCCAGCAGCCCGGACAGGTTGGGTGACACAGATACGCAGTATTTT. It translates to CASSPDRLGDTDTQYF.

This clone was seen only a few times. Other DNA variants within this sample encode the same CDR3. The genes are TRBV7-9 and TRBJ1-3; D is possibly TRBD1 (6 bases). Germline CDR1 is SEHNR and CDR2 is FQNEAQ (reference sequence). This CDR3 has 14 amino acids. V was clipped by 3 bases and J by 1 base, with 7 bases between them. The CDR3 sequence: CASSFQGSGNTIYF. The CDR3 region has the DNA TGTGCCAGCAGCTTCCAGGGGTCTGGAAACACCATATATTTT.

This clone was counted between two and nine times. The CDR3 DNA follows: TGTGCCAGCAGTTCCACCCCAGATACTGAAGCTTTCTTT. Its translation: CASSSTPDTEAFF. The genes are TRBV6-5 and TRBJ1-1; no reliable D call. V was trimmed by 4 bases and J by 5 bases, leaving 11 bases between them. The V gene's germline CDR1 is MNHEY and CDR2 SVGAGI. The CDR3 spans 13 residues.

This clone occurred a few times. In DNA form, the CDR3 reads TGCGCCAGCAGCCGAGGTGGAACTAATGAAAAACTGTTTTTT. Its translation: CASSRGGTNEKLFF. The chain carries TRBV4-3 and TRBJ1-4; D not resolved. V gave up 4 bases and J gave up 1 base, with 7 bases separating them. From germline, CDR1 is LGHNA and CDR2 YSLEER. The CDR3 is made up of 14 amino acids.

This clone was seen more than once but under ten times. V gene TRBV28 combines with J gene TRBJ1-5, with 9 positions matching TRBD1. V shed 6 bases and J 2 bases; nucleotides not matched to a gene: 5. The CDR3 sequence is 15 residues long. CDR1 and CDR2 from the germline V gene are MDHEN and SYDVKM. This chain's CDR3 is CASRAGDRGNQPQHF. In DNA form, the CDR3 reads TGTGCCAGCAGGGCGGGGGACAGGGGCAATCAGCCCCAGCATTTT.

This clone has just a few counts. This chain uses TRBV6-4 with TRBJ1-1; no clear D gene. The CDR3 length is 13 residues. Deletions cut 3 bases from V and 5 bases from J, with 10 bases between. The germline V gene encodes CDR1 MRHNA and CDR2 SNTAGT. The CDR3 protein is CASSEQRETEAFF. CDR3 DNA sequence: TGTGCCAGCAGTGAGCAACGGGAAACTGAAGCTTTCTTT.

This chain uses TRBV4-3 with TRBJ2-7; TRBD1 aligns across 10 bases. J was trimmed by 5 bases and V by 1 base; bases with no gene match: 8. CDR3 size: 16 residues. Germline-derived CDR1 and CDR2 are LGHNA and YSLEER. The CDR3 bases are TGCGCCAGCAGCCAAGGTGCCGGGACAGGGGCCCACGAGCAGTACTTC. It encodes CASSQGAGTGAHEQYF.

This sequence joins TRBV28 and TRBJ1-2; D not resolved. With 3 bases removed from V and 2 bases from J, the gap between germline ends came to 7 bases. Germline V gives CDR1 MDHEN, CDR2 SYDVKM. This CDR3 comprises 13 residues. CDR3 DNA: TGTGCCAGCAGTTTCCCGCAGAACTATGGCTACACCTTC. Translation: CASSFPQNYGYTF.

This chain joins TRBV11-2 and TRBJ2-3, with 13 bases aligning to TRBD2. This CDR3 spans 16 amino acids. Germline V CDR1 and CDR2: SGHAT, FQNNGV. The V and J ends lost 4 bases and 1 base, in that order; junction bases with no gene match: 2. CDR3 nucleotides: TGTGCCAGCAGCTCTGGGACTAGCGGGGGCACAGATACGCAGTATTTT. It specifies CASSSGTSGGTDTQYF.

In its sample, this clone was seen a few times. The chain couples TRBV30 to TRBJ1-3; D remains unclear. Germline V gene lookup returns CDR1 GTSNPN and CDR2 SVGIG (reference sequence). V was clipped by 0 bases and J by 2 bases, with 17 bases between them. The CDR3 sequence is 17 residues long. DNA of the CDR3: TGTGCCTGGAGTGTAGTGGGAGGCCTGCTTACTGGAAACACCATATATTTT. Amino acids: CAWSVVGGLLTGNTIYF.

V usage is TRBV30 and J usage is TRBJ2-1; possibly TRBD1 for D (6 bases). Germline CDR1 and CDR2: GTSNPN and SVGIG (reference sequence). The CDR3 spans 12 residues. With 5 bases removed from V and 7 bases from J, the gap between germline ends came to 12 bases. The CDR3 bases are TGTGCCTGGGAACAGGGAAAAAATGAGCAGTTCTTC. Translated: CAWEQGKNEQFF.

There are a few counts of this clone. Within the sample, other DNA sequences also encode this same CDR3. This sequence joins TRBV5-1 and TRBJ2-7; 10 nucleotides agree with TRBD1. J was trimmed by 3 bases and V by 4 bases; bases with no gene match: 4. CDR3 length: 14 amino acids. Germline assignment: CDR1 SGHRS and CDR2 YFSETQ. CDR3 protein: CASSPRDRGYEQYF. Written as DNA, the CDR3 is TGCGCCAGCAGCCCCCGGGACAGGGGCTACGAGCAGTACTTC.

The chain is built from TRBV11-2 and TRBJ2-1; perhaps TRBD2 as D (6 bases). Trimming shortened V by 5 bases and J by 4 bases, and 12 bases separated the two germline ends. CDR1 is SGHAT, CDR2 FQNNGV, per germline. The CDR3 has 14 amino acids. CDR3 nucleotides: TGTGCCAGCAGCGTCGCTAGCGAGTACAATGAGCAGTTCTTC. Translating it yields CASSVASEYNEQFF.

In this sample, this clone turned up a few times. CDR3 coding DNA: TGTGCCAGCAGTCGACAGGGGGCTAGTAGTAATTCACCCCTCCACTTT. Amino acids: CASSRQGASSNSPLHF. V gene TRBV7-2 combines with J gene TRBJ1-6; 10 bases agree with TRBD1. The CDR3 spans 16 residues. V dropped 6 bases and J dropped 6; count of bases not matched to a gene: 8. The germline CDR1 and CDR2 sequences are SGHTA and FQGNSA.

This clone was observed a handful of times. The V and J genes are TRBV18 and TRBJ2-1; the match to TRBD2 covers 15 bases. Germline CDR1 reads KGHSH; CDR2 reads LQKENI. The junction had 9 bases not matched to a gene; V was cut back by 3 bases and J by 0 bases. The CDR3 spans 20 residues. CDR3 coding DNA: TGTGCCAGCTCACCTCCGGGACTAGCGGGGGGCCCTAGCTCCTACAATGAGCAGTTCTTC. Translated: CASSPPGLAGGPSSYNEQFF.